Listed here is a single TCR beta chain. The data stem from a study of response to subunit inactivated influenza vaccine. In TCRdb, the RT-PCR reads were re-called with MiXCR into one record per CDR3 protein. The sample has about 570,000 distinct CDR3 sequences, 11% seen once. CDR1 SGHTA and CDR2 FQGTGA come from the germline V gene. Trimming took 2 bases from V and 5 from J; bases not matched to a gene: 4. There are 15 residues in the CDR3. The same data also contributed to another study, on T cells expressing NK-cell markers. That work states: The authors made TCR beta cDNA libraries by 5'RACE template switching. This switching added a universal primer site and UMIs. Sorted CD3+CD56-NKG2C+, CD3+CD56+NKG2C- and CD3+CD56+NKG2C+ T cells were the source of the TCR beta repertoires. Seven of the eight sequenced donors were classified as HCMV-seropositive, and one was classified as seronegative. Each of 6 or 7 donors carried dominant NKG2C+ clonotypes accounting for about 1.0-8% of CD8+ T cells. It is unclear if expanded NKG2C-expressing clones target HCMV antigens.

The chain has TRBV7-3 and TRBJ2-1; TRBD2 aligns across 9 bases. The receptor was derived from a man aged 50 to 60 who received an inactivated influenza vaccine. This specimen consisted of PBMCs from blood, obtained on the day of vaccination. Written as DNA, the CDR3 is TGTGCCAGCAGCTTACTAGCGGGGAGTCACAATGAGCAGTTCTTC. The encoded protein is CASSLLAGSHNEQFF.